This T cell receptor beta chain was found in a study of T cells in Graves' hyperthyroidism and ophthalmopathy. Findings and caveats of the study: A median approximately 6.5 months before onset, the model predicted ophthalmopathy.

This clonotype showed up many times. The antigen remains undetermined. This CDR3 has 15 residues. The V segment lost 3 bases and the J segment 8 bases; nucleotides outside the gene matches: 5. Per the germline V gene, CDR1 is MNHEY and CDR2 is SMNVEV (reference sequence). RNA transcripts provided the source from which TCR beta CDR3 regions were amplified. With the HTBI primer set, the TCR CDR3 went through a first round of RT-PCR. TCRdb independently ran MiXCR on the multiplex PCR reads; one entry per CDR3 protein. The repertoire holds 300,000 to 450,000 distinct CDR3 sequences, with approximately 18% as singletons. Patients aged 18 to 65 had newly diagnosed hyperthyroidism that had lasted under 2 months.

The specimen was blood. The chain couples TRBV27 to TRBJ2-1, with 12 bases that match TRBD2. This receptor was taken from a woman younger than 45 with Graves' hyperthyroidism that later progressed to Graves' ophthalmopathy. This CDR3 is CASSFLLAGGHEQFF. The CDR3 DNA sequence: TGTGCCAGCAGTTTTCTACTAGCGGGAGGCCATGAGCAGTTCTTC.